This record concerns one TCR beta chain sequence. Its specificity is not known. There are 16 residues in the CDR3. CDR1 and CDR2 from the germline V gene are MNHEY and SVGAGI. V lost 0 bases to trimming and J lost 10 bases; unmatched junction nucleotides: 12. The PCR contained 60 Vbeta and 13 Jbeta primers. The table came from immunoSEQ multiplex PCR; TCRdb's copy has only in-frame clones and leaves some out. The table has about 140,000 clones, over 75% seen once; the top ten hold about 1.2%. These data belong to a study of cytomegalovirus exposure and HLA in healthy donors. The study sampled nominally healthy donors, though unrecorded immune exposures were likely. Study results and caveats: Sequencing depth roughly uniform across donors was assumed in presence/absence analyses.

Sequenced: PBMCs. The origin of this receptor is a female donor in good health and CMV-seronegative. The rearrangement uses TRBV6-5 and TRBJ1-1; 9 nucleotides align to TRBD1. The CDR3 sequence is CASSYSPGQGPGAAFF. In nucleotides, the CDR3 is TGTGCCAGCAGTTACTCGCCGGGACAGGGCCCGGGAGCAGCTTTCTTT.